This T cell receptor (beta chain) was retrieved from a study of shared clonotypes between healthy human individuals. Terminally differentiated effector memory CD45RA+ cells were excluded by CCR7 positive selection of CD45RO-negative cells. V lost 1 base and J 6 bases, leaving 12 bases between the germline ends. The CDR3 has 14 residues. Per the germline V gene, CDR1 is MGHRA and CDR2 is YSYEKL. Libraries were prepared by immunoSEQ multiplex PCR; TCRdb keeps only in-frame clonotypes and omits some of them. The top ten hold less than 25% of the sample, which has about 820,000 clones, 80% to 95% seen once.

The sequenced material came from naive CD8+ T cells sorted from blood. The chain joins TRBV4-1 to TRBJ1-1; D call uncertain. The sequence came from a man aged 25 to 40 in good health. The CDR3 loop reads CASSQGSTLAEAFF. The CDR3 coding sequence is TGCGCCAGCAGCCAAGGGTCAACACTGGCTGAAGCTTTCTTT.